This paragraph covers one T cell receptor beta chain sequence. This clone has just one count. This clone's antigen is unknown. There are no base qualities to consult, and no much larger clone falls within one base. This entry belongs to a study of cytomegalovirus exposure and HLA in healthy donors (dated by TCRdb to 2017 to 2019). With respect to the entire study: An earlier analysis of 587 of the donors reported 276 Gb of sequence data and 117 million unique TCR beta sequences obtained from some 170 million T cells. Roughly 300 gigabases of sequencing data and around 85 million unique TCR sequences made up an early release that covered fewer than 650 HLA-typed donors. Of the approximately 370 genotyped donors, 81% were placed in the genetic ancestry cluster associated with self-reported Caucasian donors. The aim of the study was to test whether cataloging public T cell receptors could identify signatures of past pathogen exposure. Using immunosequencing, the study profiled T cell repertoires from about 620 subjects and related those repertoires to cytomegalovirus serostatus. A separate validation cohort of 100 to 150 different subjects was used in addition to the 666-subject first cohort. To predict cytomegalovirus infection status, the study brought together high-throughput TCR immunosequencing, statistical association of individual TCRs with disease status, and machine learning. A later analysis re-examined previously published TCR beta repertoires from more than 550 donors and added high-resolution HLA genotyping to investigate patterns of TCR occurrence. The later analysis used no new phenotypic data to find candidate immune exposures, relying instead on TCR beta sequences and their occurrence across donors. An earlier analysis of some 500 of the donors applied high-throughput TCR beta sequencing to assess whether each TCR beta V gene segment acted as functional or pseudogenic. Alongside the repertoire data, information on donor age, sex, ethnicity and CMV serostatus was compiled. A later genetic analysis took genome-wide SNP genotypes for about 65% of the 666 donors and used that subset as a discovery cohort. Every discovery cohort repertoire had been produced on one sequencing platform. Both class I and class II loci were covered by HLA typing, at four-digit resolution. Typing coverage varied by locus: roughly 629-640 donors for A, B, C, DRB1 and DQB1; roughly 510 for DQA1; about 570 for DPA1; 450 to 480 for DPB1. Several DR-DQ haplotypes were handled as single units for association and clustering because linkage in the cohort was strong. Among 300 to 500 genotyped donors of the cohort, an average of around 250,000 unique TCR beta nucleotide sequences was sequenced per donor, of which approximately 19% were non-productive. On the study overall, not on this receptor specifically: Sequencing depth was assumed to be roughly uniform across donors in the presence/absence analyses, though that assumption may not hold. A cluster of highly shared sequence variants was judged likely to represent a technical artifact of the sequencing pipeline. In the study, 150 to 200 TCR beta chains were listed as associated with cytomegalovirus. An association between a missense DCLRE1C variant and V-gene and J-gene trimming of TCR beta chains was found in a later genetic analysis and replicated in an independent cohort. A later analysis found that TCR association rates varied across HLA loci, with DRB1 alleles showing the most associated TCRs and HLA-C alleles the fewest. When HLA alleles, especially DR and DQ, strongly co-occurred, attributing TCR associations to individual alleles was difficult. The authors suggested that the approach could potentially be generalized to other disease states and immunological phenotypes. At a false discovery rate of 0.05, a later analysis linked about 16,000 TCR beta sequences to specific HLA alleles. The only immune exposure information available for the cohort was CMV serostatus. According to a later analysis, most CMV-associated TCR beta chains appeared to be HLA-restricted, and the HLA associations seemed to be driven largely by CMV exposure. In vitro tests confirmed that a few of the cytomegalovirus-associated TCR beta chains recognize cytomegalovirus antigens. Several of the top co-occurrence clusters appeared to be linked to parvovirus B19, influenza, CMV and Epstein-Barr virus, according to a later analysis. According to a later genetic analysis, donors in an Asian-associated ancestry cluster had fewer N-insertions in productive TCRs than the roughly 660-donor mean. The classifier was reported to diagnose cytomegalovirus status with high specificity and sensitivity in both the original cohort and the validation cohort. In a later analysis, HLA-associated TCR beta chains were found to be more clonally expanded and to have lower generation probabilities than equally common non-associated chains. A further reported finding was that TCR beta sequences accurately predicted the HLA-A and HLA-B alleles for most subjects in the first cohort. Most TCR sequences were observed very rarely across donors, whereas some public TCRs were present in many individuals. Only TCR beta chains were sequenced in this cohort, and the absence of alpha or paired-chain data limited detectable features. Some IMGT-functional V segments, including TRBV6-2 and TRBV6-3, could not be distinguished by the 87-base-pair reads and were therefore excluded. Broadly in line with IMGT annotations, most TCR beta V segments showed up in productive rearrangements about 87% or about 30% of the time in an earlier analysis of 587 of the donors. Correlated functional status among segregating V segments might reflect linkage disequilibrium, but an unknown experimental factor could not be ruled out. Because HLA typing was unavailable for some donors at each locus, only the typed subset was used in association tests. Because counts were too low, seventeen rarely observed V segments, including chromosome 9 orphons, were excluded from the earlier analysis of a few hundred of the donors.

In total, 630 or so healthy bone marrow donors made up the cohort. Cohort members were all nominally healthy when sampled, although unrecorded immune exposures were likely present. The donor tested CMV seronegative, placing the donor among the 350 or so seronegative members of the cohort. Each donor provided a peripheral blood sample, and peripheral blood mononuclear cells were used for TCR beta sequencing. The Qiagen DNeasy Blood Extraction Kit was used to extract genomic DNA from the blood cell samples. The library was generated by the immunoSEQ multiplex PCR assay. The multiplex PCR relied on a mix of 60 forward primers for TCR Vbeta segments and 13 reverse primers for TCR Jbeta segments. The CDR3 region of rearranged TCR beta genes was amplified from genomic DNA with a multiplex PCR assay. The Illumina HiSeq System was used to sequence the amplified TCR beta libraries as 87-base-pair reads. Concerning the study's data processing: Across the 666 repertoires, a later analysis counted some 81 million unique TCR beta chains, around 11 million of which were shared by at least two donors. A nearest-neighbor algorithm error-corrected the raw reads and collapsed the reads into unique sequences, merging closely related sequences to remove PCR and sequencing errors. CDR3 sequences were aligned to IMGT reference sequences to assign V, D and J gene segments. For a sequence to be retained, at least a six-nucleotide match to both a V gene segment and a J gene segment was required. Rearrangements were classified as productive when the CDR3 lacked stop codons and remained in frame with V and J, and all other rearrangements were classified as non-productive. CDR3 was defined by IMGT convention, running from the second conserved V-encoded cysteine to the conserved J-encoded phenylalanine. The earlier analysis of some 580 of the donors excluded any sequence lacking an unambiguous match to a single V gene segment. In an earlier analysis of a few hundred of the donors, V segments were called functional above 56.7% productive rearrangements and were called segregating when the between-donor standard deviation exceeded 5%. A statistical classification framework was developed to diagnose cytomegalovirus status using the catalog of TCR beta chain sequences. In a later analysis, TCR nucleotide sequences were compared against IMGT/GENE-DB human TR gene sequences so that V and J genes could be assigned. In a later analysis, CDR3 sequences and most-parsimonious VDJ recombination scenarios were assigned using the TCRdist pipeline. A later analysis defined each TCR beta chain by its CDR3 amino acid sequence plus V-gene family, and excluded reads lacking a unique V-gene family. To address suspected cross-contamination and a sequencing artifact, a later analysis removed a few hundred highly shared, low-generation-probability nucleotide sequences. A later analysis calculated a clonal expansion index for each public chain from normalized within-repertoire ranks of inferred template counts. Generation probabilities in a later analysis came from a VDJ recombination model fitted to out-of-frame rearrangements, and those results were checked against IGoR. In a later analysis, TCR-TCR, TCR-HLA and TCR-CMV co-occurrence was scored with hypergeometric tests, and a repertoire-size bias correction was applied to TCR pairs. False discovery rates were estimated in a later analysis by permuting HLA or CMV assignments 20 times. In a later analysis, co-occurring TCRs were grouped using DBSCAN, with TCRdist sequence similarity added in when clustering inside HLA-allele-positive subsets. For co-occurrence clustering, repertoires with fewer than 30,000 or more than 120,000 public chains were excluded, along with five repertoires with anomalous nucleotide sharing. The source is immuneACCESS, and TCRdb retained only in-frame sequences with V and J called. Part of the clones is not carried over; for the studies checked, unresolved V genes explain less than half of this, and the remainder is unexplained. V, J and clone size reflect that table, while D and trimming were determined from the DNA. The sample table lists fewer than 110,000 clones, 81% of them with a count of one. 2% to 2.5% of the sample rests with the top ten.

The germline V end is reduced by 7 bases and the J end by 6 bases; junction bases left unmatched: 6. The CDR3 sequence holds 14 residues, the cysteine and phenylalanine included. Only the CDR3 part of the read is kept: 42 bases, read in frame from the first base. CDR1 and CDR2, per the germline V gene, are SNHLY and FYNNEI. Material for sequencing was PBMCs. This chain joins TRBV2 to TRBJ1-6, with 7 bases matching TRBD1. The TCR originated in a man younger than 40 in good health and CMV-seronegative. CDR3 loop: CASIAQGVNSPLHF. The nucleotide sequence reads as follows: TGTGCCAGCATCGCGCAGGGGGTTAATTCACCCCTCCACTTT.